These 19 T cell receptor beta chains were sequenced from one sample in a study of blood T cell repertoires in COVID-19. Assay used: immunoSEQ multiplex PCR; TCRdb lists only in-frame clones, some missing. Of around 40,000 clones listed, approximately 94% were seen once; the top ten hold approximately 3.7%. The sample was peripheral blood. These receptors were taken from a human donor with active COVID-19. The donor label of this sample is uncertain.

The rearrangement joins TRBV15 to TRBJ2-3; TRBD2 agrees at 10 bases. Germline V gene lookup returns CDR1 LNHNV and CDR2 YYDKDF (reference sequence). The CDR3 contains 16 residues. Trimming took 2 bases from V and 4 from J; bases not matched to a gene: 6. For the CDR3, the DNA is TGTGCCACCAGCAGACTTATAGCGGGAGGCGCAGATACGCAGTATTTT. It encodes CATSRLIAGGADTQYF.

This clone was recorded a few times. Other DNA sequences in this specimen translate into the identical CDR3. The gene calls are TRBV9 and TRBJ2-3; 9 nucleotides match TRBD2. J was trimmed by 5 bases and V by 0 bases; bases with no gene match: 7. The germline V gene encodes CDR1 SGDLS and CDR2 YYNGEE. The CDR3 is made up of 16 amino acids. CDR3 DNA sequence: TGTGCCAGCAGCGTAGTTGGCGGGGGGGCAAAAGATACGCAGTATTTT. Translating it yields CASSVVGGGAKDTQYF.

This sequence joins TRBV19 and TRBJ1-2; 8 bases fit TRBD1. Germline lookup yields CDR1 LNHDA and CDR2 SQIVND (reference sequence). The CDR3 loop spans 15 amino acids. The ends lost 5 bases at V and 4 bases at J; junction bases unmatched: 9. The DNA of the CDR3 is TGTGCCAGTAGTGCCGACAGGGGCTCCCCCTATGGCTACACCTTC. Its translation is CASSADRGSPYGYTF. The complete variable domain, with remaining parts taken from reference TRBV19 and TRBJ1-2, reads DGGITQSPKYLFRKEGQNVTLSCEQNLNHDAMYWYRQDPGQGLRLIYYSQIVNDFQKGDIAEGYSVSREKKESFPLTVTSAQKNPTAFYLCASSADRGSPYGYTFGSGTRLTVV.

V usage is TRBV6-5 and J usage is TRBJ1-1; D is unresolved. The V gene's germline CDR1 is MNHEY and CDR2 SVGAGI. V dropped 6 bases and J dropped 8 bases, with 16 bases sitting between them. This CDR3 is built from 13 residues. The CDR3 loop is CASRDPAGSEAFF. Written as DNA, the CDR3 is TGTGCCAGCAGAGACCCCGCGGGAAGCGAAGCTTTCTTT.

This CDR3 is CASSHTGVDYGYTF. The CDR3 DNA is TGTGCCAGCAGCCACACAGGGGTGGACTATGGCTACACCTTC. The chain joins TRBV6-5 to TRBJ1-2, with 7 positions matching TRBD1. The CDR3 covers 14 residues. Per germline, CDR1 MNHEY and CDR2 SVGAGI. Unmatched junction bases numbered 7, after V lost 6 bases and J lost 3 bases.

This clone was counted between two and nine times. This CDR3 reads CASSQDFGAGNRQPQHF. CDR3 bases: TGTGCCAGCAGCCAAGATTTTGGCGCAGGGAATAGGCAGCCCCAGCATTTT. This rearrangement joins TRBV3-1 (or the pseudogene TRBV3-2) to TRBJ1-5, with D possibly matching TRBD1 (5 bases). The germline V and J ends were trimmed by 0 bases and 7 bases, with 19 bases remaining between them. Per the germline V gene, CDR1 is LGHDT and CDR2 is YNNKEL (reference sequence). CDR3 length equals 17 residues.

V gene TRBV12-3 or TRBV12-4 combines with J gene TRBJ2-7; no clear D gene. With 5 bases removed from V and 1 base from J, the gap between germline ends came to 9 bases. CDR3 length: 13 amino acids. CDR3 protein: CASSPPSSYEQYF. The CDR3, as DNA: TGTGCCAGCAGTCCTCCTTCGTCCTACGAGCAGTACTTC.

The rearrangement links TRBV11-3 to TRBJ2-1; 7 bases are shared with TRBD2. The V gene end was trimmed by 5 bases and the J gene end by 2 bases; junction bases not matched to a gene: 6. CDR3 length equals 15 residues. The germline CDR1 and CDR2 sequences are SGHNT and YENEEA. The CDR3 sequence is CASSISGTTYNEQFF. DNA of the CDR3: TGTGCCAGCAGCATAAGCGGGACCACCTACAATGAGCAGTTCTTC.

The chain combines TRBV19 with TRBJ2-7; the match to TRBD2 covers 9 bases. Germline V gene lookup returns CDR1 LNHDA and CDR2 SQIVND (reference sequence). The J segment lost 3 bases and the V segment lost 1 base, leaving 4 bases of the junction unmatched. This CDR3 is built from 15 residues. The CDR3: CASSIGLAGVYEQYF. CDR3 DNA sequence: TGTGCCAGTAGTATAGGATTAGCGGGGGTCTACGAGCAGTACTTC. Full variable domain (missing parts from reference TRBV19 and TRBJ2-7): DGGITQSPKYLFRKEGQNVTLSCEQNLNHDAMYWYRQDPGQGLRLIYYSQIVNDFQKGDIAEGYSVSREKKESFPLTVTSAQKNPTAFYLCASSIGLAGVYEQYFGPGTRLTVT.

V usage is TRBV11-2 and J usage is TRBJ2-3; possible D gene TRBD1, 6 bases. CDR1 and CDR2 from the germline V gene are SGHAT and FQNNGV. V shed 1 base and J shed 8 bases, with 19 bases lying between them. The CDR3 totals 16 residues. The CDR3 loop reads CASSLVSSPRGGTQYF. The DNA for the CDR3 is TGTGCCAGCAGCTTAGTTAGCAGCCCCAGGGGTGGTACGCAGTATTTT.

The gene calls are TRBV29-1 and TRBJ2-7, with 9 nucleotides matching TRBD2. With V trimmed by 7 bases and J by 3 bases, 7 bases remained unmatched. From germline, CDR1 is SQVTM and CDR2 ANQGSEA. This CDR3 spans 13 amino acids. The CDR3 loop is CSAIAGAGYEQYF. For the CDR3, the DNA is TGCAGCGCTATAGCGGGAGCAGGCTACGAGCAGTACTTC.

The rearrangement joins TRBV24-1 to TRBJ2-1; 8 nucleotides agree with TRBD2. The CDR3 runs to 16 residues. The germline gives CDR1 KGHDR, CDR2 SFDVKD. Unmatched junction bases numbered 10, after V lost 5 bases and J lost 5 bases. CDR3 loop: CATSAATGGLHNEQFF. The CDR3, as DNA: TGTGCCACCAGTGCAGCGACGGGGGGGTTACACAATGAGCAGTTCTTC.

This chain connects TRBV4-2 to TRBJ2-7; 9 nucleotides align to TRBD1. Trimming took 1 base from V and 0 from J; bases not matched to a gene: 10. The germline V gene encodes CDR1 LGHNA and CDR2 YNFKEQ. This CDR3 has 18 amino acids. In DNA, the CDR3 is TGTGCCAGCAGCCAAGCCGGGACAGGGCCCGCGGACTCCTACGAGCAGTACTTC. It is translated as CASSQAGTGPADSYEQYF.

The chain joins TRBV6-5 to TRBJ1-1; 7 bases map to TRBD1. Germline V lookup: CDR1 MNHEY, CDR2 SVGAGI. The CDR3 has 13 amino acids. V was clipped by 4 bases and J by 6 bases; unmatched bases: 5. This CDR3 is CASSLRQGPEAFF. The CDR3 DNA is TGTGCCAGCAGTTTGCGACAGGGTCCTGAAGCTTTCTTT.

The chain recombines TRBV4-3 with TRBJ2-7; D is undetermined. The CDR3 has 15 amino acids. V dropped 0 bases and J dropped 4 bases, with 13 bases sitting between them. Germline lookup yields CDR1 LGHNA and CDR2 YSLEER. Here the CDR3 reads CASSQDSDTIYEQYF. The CDR3 bases are TGCGCCAGCAGCCAAGATTCAGATACGATTTACGAGCAGTACTTC.

J is TRBJ2-7 and V is TRBV24-1, with TRBD1 identical over 8 bases. Germline CDR1 KGHDR, CDR2 SFDVKD. J gave up 2 bases and V 4 bases, and 9 bases lay outside the gene matches. The CDR3 is made up of 16 amino acids. As DNA, the CDR3 is TGTGCCACCAGTGAAGGGGGACAGGAGCAAGCCTACGAGCAGTACTTC. It encodes CATSEGGQEQAYEQYF.

CDR3 nucleotides: TGTGCCAGCAGCTTATCTTCCCAGGGAGCTTTCTTT. Encoded protein: CASSLSSQGAFF. This chain joins TRBV7-2 and TRBJ1-1; TRBD1 is a possible D gene (5 bases). CDR3 length: 12 residues. V was trimmed by 2 bases and J by 10 bases, leaving 11 bases between them. Germline-derived CDR1 and CDR2 are SGHTA and FQGNSA.

This clone occurred once. The chain recombines TRBV5-5 with TRBJ2-5, with 7 bases identical to TRBD1. After removal of 4 bases from V and 2 bases from J, the junction contained 5 bases not matched to a gene. Germline V lookup: CDR1 SGHKS, CDR2 YYEKEE (reference sequence). This CDR3 contains 14 residues. This CDR3 reads CASSHGQDQETQYF. CDR3 nucleotides: TGTGCCAGCAGCCACGGACAGGATCAAGAGACCCAGTACTTC. Filled out from reference TRBV5-5 and TRBJ2-5, the complete variable domain reads DAGVTQSPTHLIKTRGQQVTLRCSPISGHKSVSWYQQVLGQGPQFIFQYYEKEERGRGNFPDRFSARQFPNYSSELNVNALLLGDSALYLCASSHGQDQETQYFGPGTRLLVL.

This rearrangement joins TRBV5-6 to TRBJ2-7; 10 positions match TRBD2. J gave up 5 bases and V 3 bases, and 11 bases lay outside the gene matches. The CDR3 contains 16 residues. In germline, CDR1 is SGHDT, CDR2 YYEEEE. CDR3 region: CASSWWASGRADEQYF. The DNA for the CDR3 is TGTGCCAGCAGCTGGTGGGCCAGCGGGAGGGCCGACGAGCAGTACTTC.